These T cell receptor beta chains were read from a single sample in a study of blood T cell repertoires in COVID-19. This table comes from immunoSEQ multiplex PCR, and its TCRdb copy is limited to in-frame clones, with some not included. Of about 130,000 clones listed, about four fifths are singletons. Sequenced sample: peripheral blood. Every receptor here comes from a man between 40 and 49 years old with active or convalescent COVID-19. The conserved cysteine and the conserved F or W are not part of the CDR3 here.

j_gene	v_gene	len	CDR3aa
TRBJ2-7	TRBV6-2/TRBV6-3	11	ASSYSNRRKQY
TRBJ2-5	TRBV7-2	14	ASSLGGLASQETQY
TRBJ2-5	TRBV29-1	10	SVGQRQETQY
TRBJ1-1	TRBV5-1	13	ASSMGQTLNTEAF
TRBJ2-2	TRBV7-3	10	ASSPLTGELF
TRBJ2-1	TRBV25-1	14	ASSVSRKGLYNEQF
TRBJ2-3	TRBV10-3	13	ATTISGGATDTQY
TRBJ1-2	TRBV7-9	13	ASSLGGLGAGGYT
TRBJ1-4	TRBV5-5	15	ASSLEVRGATNEKLF
TRBJ2-5	TRBV4-2	14	ASSQDWLDRDETQY
TRBJ2-5	TRBV20-1	9	SASSEGTQY
TRBJ2-3	TRBV24-1	13	ATSEGQSGTDTQY
TRBJ1-2	TRBV6-1	11	ASSEGTGYGYT